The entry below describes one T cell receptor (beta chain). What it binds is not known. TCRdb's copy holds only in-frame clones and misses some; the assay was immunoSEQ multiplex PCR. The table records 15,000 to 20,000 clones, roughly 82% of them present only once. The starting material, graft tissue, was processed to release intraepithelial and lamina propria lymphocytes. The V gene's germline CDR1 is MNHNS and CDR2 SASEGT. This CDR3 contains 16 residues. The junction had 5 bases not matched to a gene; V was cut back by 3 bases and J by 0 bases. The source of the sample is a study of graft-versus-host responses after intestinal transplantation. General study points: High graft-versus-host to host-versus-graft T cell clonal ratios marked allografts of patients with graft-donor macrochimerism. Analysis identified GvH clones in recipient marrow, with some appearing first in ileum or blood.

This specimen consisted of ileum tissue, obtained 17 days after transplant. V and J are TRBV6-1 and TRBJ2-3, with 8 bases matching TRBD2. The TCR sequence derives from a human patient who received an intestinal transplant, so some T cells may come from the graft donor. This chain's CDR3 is CASSDLAGSSTDTQYF. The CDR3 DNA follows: TGTGCCAGCAGTGATCTAGCGGGTTCTAGCACAGATACGCAGTATTTT.